The clone carrying this TCR beta chain has only a few counts. Its target is not known. For the second PCR, which ran for about 6 to 12 cycles, a sample-barcoded 5' primer and a J-beta primer mix were used. MiXCR was run by TCRdb on the 5' RACE reads, yielding one entry per CDR3 protein. The sample has some 700,000 distinct CDR3 sequences; about 20% are singletons. The germline gives CDR1 MDHEN, CDR2 SYDVKM. The CDR3 length is 15 residues. Trimming took off 2 bases at V and 4 bases at J, with 14 bases between the two ends. The sample originates from a study of blood T cells in healthy people across ages. General study results and limits: Higher naive T cell percentage went strongly together with higher TCR beta diversity. Underestimates were what the diversity estimates from one million T cells were considered to be.

The receptor was isolated from a man aged 70 or older in good health. Sequencing was carried out using blood. V gene TRBV28 combines with J gene TRBJ1-1; D gene uncertain. In DNA, the CDR3 is TGTGCCAGCAGTTTACCGGGCGCGCCGGGCACTGAAGCTTTCTTT. Its translation: CASSLPGAPGTEAFF.